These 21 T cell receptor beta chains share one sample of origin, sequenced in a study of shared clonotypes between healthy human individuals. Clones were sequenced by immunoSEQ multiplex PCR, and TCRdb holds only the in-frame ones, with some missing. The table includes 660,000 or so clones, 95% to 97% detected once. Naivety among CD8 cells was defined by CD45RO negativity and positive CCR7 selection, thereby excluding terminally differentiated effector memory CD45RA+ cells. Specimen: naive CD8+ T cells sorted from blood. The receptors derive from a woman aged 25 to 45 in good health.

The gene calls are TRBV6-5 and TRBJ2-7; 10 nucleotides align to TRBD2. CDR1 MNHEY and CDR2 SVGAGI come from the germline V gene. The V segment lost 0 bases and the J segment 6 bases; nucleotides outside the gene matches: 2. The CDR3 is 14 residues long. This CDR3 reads CASSYSGLAREQYF. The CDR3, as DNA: TGTGCCAGCAGTTACTCGGGACTAGCGCGCGAGCAGTACTTC.

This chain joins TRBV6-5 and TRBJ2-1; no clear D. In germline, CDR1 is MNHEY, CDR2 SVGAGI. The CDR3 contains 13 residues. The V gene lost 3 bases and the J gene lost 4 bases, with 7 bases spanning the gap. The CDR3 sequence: CASSYNLYNEQFF. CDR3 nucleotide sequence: TGTGCCAGCAGTTATAATCTTTACAATGAGCAGTTCTTC.

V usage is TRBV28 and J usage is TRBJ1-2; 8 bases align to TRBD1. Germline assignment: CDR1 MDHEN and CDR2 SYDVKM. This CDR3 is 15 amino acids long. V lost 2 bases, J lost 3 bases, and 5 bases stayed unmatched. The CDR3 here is CASSLTQGADYGYTF. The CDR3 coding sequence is TGTGCCAGCAGTTTAACCCAGGGGGCGGACTATGGCTACACCTTC.

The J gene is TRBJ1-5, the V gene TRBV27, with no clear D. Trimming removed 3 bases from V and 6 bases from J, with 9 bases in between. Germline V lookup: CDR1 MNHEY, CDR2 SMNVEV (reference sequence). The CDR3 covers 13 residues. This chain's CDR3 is CASSLFPSQPQHF. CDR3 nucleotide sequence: TGTGCCAGCAGTTTGTTTCCGAGTCAGCCCCAGCATTTT.

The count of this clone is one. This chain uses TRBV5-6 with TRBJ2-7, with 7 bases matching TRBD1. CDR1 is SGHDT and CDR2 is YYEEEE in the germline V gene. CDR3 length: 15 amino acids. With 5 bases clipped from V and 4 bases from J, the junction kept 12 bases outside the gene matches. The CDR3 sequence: CASSPIGTEEYEQYF. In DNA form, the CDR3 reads TGTGCCAGCAGTCCCATCGGGACAGAGGAATACGAGCAGTACTTC.

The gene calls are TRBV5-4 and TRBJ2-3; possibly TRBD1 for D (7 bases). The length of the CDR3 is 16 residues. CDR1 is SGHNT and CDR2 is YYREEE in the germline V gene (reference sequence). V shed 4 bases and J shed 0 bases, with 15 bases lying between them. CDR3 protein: CASSPGAGGSTDTQYF. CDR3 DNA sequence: TGTGCCAGCAGCCCGGGGGCAGGGGGTAGCACAGATACGCAGTATTTT. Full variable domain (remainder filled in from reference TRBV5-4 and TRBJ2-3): ETGVTQSPTHLIKTRGQQVTLRCSSQSGHNTVSWYQQALGQGPQFIFQYYREEENGRGNFPPRFSGLQFPNYSSELNVNALELDDSALYLCASSPGAGGSTDTQYFGPGTRLTVL.

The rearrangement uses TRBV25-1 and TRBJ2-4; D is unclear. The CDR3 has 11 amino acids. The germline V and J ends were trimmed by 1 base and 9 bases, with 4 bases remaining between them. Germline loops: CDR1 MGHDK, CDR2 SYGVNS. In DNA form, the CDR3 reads TGTGCCAGCAGTGAATCGACCATTCAGTACTTC. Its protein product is CASSESTIQYF.

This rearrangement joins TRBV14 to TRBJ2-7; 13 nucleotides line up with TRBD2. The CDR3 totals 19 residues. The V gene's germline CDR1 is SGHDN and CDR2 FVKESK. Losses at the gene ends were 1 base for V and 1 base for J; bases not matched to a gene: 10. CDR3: CASSQGLAGGVIGSYEQYF. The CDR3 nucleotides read TGTGCCAGCAGCCAAGGACTAGCGGGAGGCGTAATAGGGTCCTACGAGCAGTACTTC.

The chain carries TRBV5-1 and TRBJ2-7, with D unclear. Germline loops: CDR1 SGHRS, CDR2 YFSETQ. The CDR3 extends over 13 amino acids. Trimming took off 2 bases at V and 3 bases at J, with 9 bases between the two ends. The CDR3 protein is CASSFGGDYEQYF. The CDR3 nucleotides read TGCGCCAGCAGCTTCGGTGGGGACTACGAGCAGTACTTC. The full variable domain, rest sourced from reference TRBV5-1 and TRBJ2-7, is KAGVTQTPRYLIKTRGQQVTLSCSPISGHRSVSWYQQTPGQGLQFLFEYFSETQRNKGNFPGRFSGRQFSNSRSEMNVSTLELGDSALYLCASSFGGDYEQYFGPGTRLTVT.

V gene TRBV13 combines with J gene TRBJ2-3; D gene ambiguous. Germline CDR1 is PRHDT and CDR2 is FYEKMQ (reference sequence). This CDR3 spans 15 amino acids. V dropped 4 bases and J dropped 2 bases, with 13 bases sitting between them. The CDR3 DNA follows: TGTGCCAGCAGCTCCATCCCGCGTTTCACAGATACGCAGTATTTT. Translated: CASSSIPRFTDTQYF.

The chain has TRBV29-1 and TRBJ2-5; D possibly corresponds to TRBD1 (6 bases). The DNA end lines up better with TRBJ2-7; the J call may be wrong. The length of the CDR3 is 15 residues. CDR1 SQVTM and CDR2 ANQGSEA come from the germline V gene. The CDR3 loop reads CSVVAETGYSYEQYF. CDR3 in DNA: TGCAGCGTTGTTGCCGAGACAGGCTACTCCTACGAGCAGTACTTC.

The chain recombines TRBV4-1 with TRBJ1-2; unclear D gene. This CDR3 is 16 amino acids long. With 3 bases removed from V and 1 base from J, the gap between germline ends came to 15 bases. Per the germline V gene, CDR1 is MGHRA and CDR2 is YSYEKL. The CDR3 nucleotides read TGCGCCAGCAGCCATCCCGGAAGCAGTATTAACTATGGCTACACCTTC. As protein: CASSHPGSSINYGYTF.

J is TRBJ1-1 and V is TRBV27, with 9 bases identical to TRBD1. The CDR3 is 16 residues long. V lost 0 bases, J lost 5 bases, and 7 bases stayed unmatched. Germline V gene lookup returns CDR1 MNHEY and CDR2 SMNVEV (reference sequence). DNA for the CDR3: TGTGCCAGCAGTTTATCGCCAGGGACAGGGAGGACTGAAGCTTTCTTT. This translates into CASSLSPGTGRTEAFF.

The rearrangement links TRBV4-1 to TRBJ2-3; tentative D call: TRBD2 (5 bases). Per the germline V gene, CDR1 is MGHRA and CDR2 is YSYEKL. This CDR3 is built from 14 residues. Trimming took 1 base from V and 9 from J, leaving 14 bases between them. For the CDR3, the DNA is TGCGCCAGCAGCCAAGTGGTGGGTAGCGAGACGCAGTATTTT. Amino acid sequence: CASSQVVGSETQYF.

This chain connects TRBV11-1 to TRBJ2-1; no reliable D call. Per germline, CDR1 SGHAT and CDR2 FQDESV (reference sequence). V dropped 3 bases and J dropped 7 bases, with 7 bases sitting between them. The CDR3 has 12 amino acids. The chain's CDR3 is CASSLVVNEQFF. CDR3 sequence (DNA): TGTGCCAGCAGCTTGGTAGTTAATGAGCAGTTCTTC.

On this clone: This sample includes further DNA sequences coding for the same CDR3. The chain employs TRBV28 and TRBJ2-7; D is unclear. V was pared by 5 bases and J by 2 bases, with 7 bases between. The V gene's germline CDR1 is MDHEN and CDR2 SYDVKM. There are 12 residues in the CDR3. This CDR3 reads CASSDGAYEQYF. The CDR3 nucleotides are TGTGCCAGCAGTGACGGAGCCTACGAGCAGTACTTC.

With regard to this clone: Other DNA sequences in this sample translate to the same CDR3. In DNA form, the CDR3 reads TGTGCCAGCAGCCTCGGACGGTACAATGAGCAGTTCTTC. Protein: CASSLGRYNEQFF. This chain uses TRBV7-8 with TRBJ2-1, with D unclear. The CDR3 is 13 residues long. V lost 5 bases, J lost 4 bases, and 9 bases lay in between. Germline CDR1 is SGHVS and CDR2 is FQNEAQ.

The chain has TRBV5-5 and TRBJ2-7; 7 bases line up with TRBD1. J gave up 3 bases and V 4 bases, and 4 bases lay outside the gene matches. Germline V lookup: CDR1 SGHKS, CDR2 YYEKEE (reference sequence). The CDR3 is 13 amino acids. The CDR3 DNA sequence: TGTGCCAGCAGCAGGGACAGATACTACGAGCAGTACTTC. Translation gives CASSRDRYYEQYF. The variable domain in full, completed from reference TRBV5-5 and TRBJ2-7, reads DAGVTQSPTHLIKTRGQQVTLRCSPISGHKSVSWYQQVLGQGPQFIFQYYEKEERGRGNFPDRFSARQFPNYSSELNVNALLLGDSALYLCASSRDRYYEQYFGPGTRLTVT.

The chain's CDR3 is CASNLARTYEQYF. The CDR3 DNA sequence: TGTGCCAGCAATCTTGCCAGAACCTACGAGCAGTACTTC. The chain has TRBV28 and TRBJ2-5; D remains unclear. The J call may be mistaken, given a closer DNA end match to TRBJ2-7. The CDR3 has 13 amino acids. Germline assignment: CDR1 MDHEN and CDR2 SYDVKM.

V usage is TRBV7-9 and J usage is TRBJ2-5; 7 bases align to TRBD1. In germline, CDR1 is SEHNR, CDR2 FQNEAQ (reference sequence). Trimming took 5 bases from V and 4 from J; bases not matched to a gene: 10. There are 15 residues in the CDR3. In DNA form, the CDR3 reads TGTGCCAGCAGCCCACAAGGACAGGCTAGAGAGACCCAGTACTTC. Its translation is CASSPQGQARETQYF. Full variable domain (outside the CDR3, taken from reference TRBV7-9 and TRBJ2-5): DTGVSQNPRHKITKRGQNVTFRCDPISEHNRLYWYRQTLGQGPEFLTYFQNEAQLEKSRLLSDRFSAERPKGSFSTLEIQRTEQGDSAMYLCASSPQGQARETQYFGPGTRLLVL.

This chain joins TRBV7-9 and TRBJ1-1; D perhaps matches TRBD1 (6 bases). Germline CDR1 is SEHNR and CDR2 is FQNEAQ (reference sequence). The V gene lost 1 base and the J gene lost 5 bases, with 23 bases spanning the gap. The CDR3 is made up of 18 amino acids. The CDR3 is CASSLVVTLKGEGTEAFF. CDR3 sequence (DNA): TGTGCCAGCAGCTTAGTGGTAACCCTTAAGGGGGAAGGGACTGAAGCTTTCTTT.